This entry lists 17 T cell receptor beta chains sequenced from one sample in a study of blood T cells in healthy people across ages (dated by TCRdb to the mid-2010s). The method behind the library was 5' RACE. The reads were generated on an Illumina HiSeq 2500. A second roughly 6 to 11 cycle PCR used a sample-barcoded 5' primer and a J-beta primer mix. The public reads were quality trimmed at Q25 with fastp and then assembled into clones with MiXCR by TCRdb, keeping productive beta chains. Records with the same CDR3 protein are collapsed into one entry carrying the most frequent genes and DNA. The sample table lists over 700,000 distinct CDR3 sequences, approximately 55% of them with a count of one. The ten top clones hold approximately 40% of the sample. Sequenced: blood. These receptors originate from a man of 80 years or more in good health.

The table lists this clonotype with a few counts. The chain carries TRBV12-3 or TRBV12-4 and TRBJ2-1; 13 positions match TRBD2. The CDR3 runs to 15 residues. V trimming: 3 bases; J trimming: 14 bases; junction bases outside the gene matches: 10. The CDR3 DNA follows: TGTGCCAGCAGTTTTACCGGACTAGCGGGAGTCATGGAGTTCTTC. Translation gives CASSFTGLAGVMEFF.

V and J are TRBV29-1 and TRBJ1-1; D ambiguous. The germline V gene has CDR1 SQVTM and CDR2 ANQGSEA. V shed 4 bases and J shed 1 base, with 13 bases lying between them. The CDR3 has 14 amino acids. CDR3 residues: CSVVLGSRNTEAFF. For the CDR3, the DNA is TGCAGCGTTGTCTTGGGATCTAGGAACACTGAAGCTTTCTTT.

The chain carries TRBV7-9 and TRBJ2-7; 10 bases match TRBD1. With V trimmed by 2 bases and J by 6 bases, 10 bases remained unmatched. Looked up from germline, CDR1 is SEHNR and CDR2 is FQNEAQ (reference sequence). The CDR3 sequence is 16 residues long. CDR3: CASSLPGGQGGSEQYF. The CDR3 nucleotides read TGTGCCAGCAGCTTACCTGGCGGACAGGGGGGCTCCGAGCAGTACTTC. Filled out from reference TRBV7-9 and TRBJ2-7, the complete variable domain reads DTGVSQNPRHKITKRGQNVTFRCDPISEHNRLYWYRQTLGQGPEFLTYFQNEAQLEKSRLLSDRFSAERPKGSFSTLEIQRTEQGDSAMYLCASSLPGGQGGSEQYFGPGTRLTVT.

The gene calls are TRBV12-3 or TRBV12-4 and TRBJ2-7, with 9 nucleotides matching TRBD1. The CDR3 extends over 13 amino acids. Germline trimming cut 6 bases from V and 6 bases from J; bases unmatched to any gene: 6. This CDR3 is CASSRDRAAEQYF. As DNA, the CDR3 is TGTGCCAGCAGCCGGGACAGGGCTGCCGAGCAGTACTTC.

The CDR3 nucleotides read TGCAGTGCTAGGTCTCCGGACAGGGAATTCTCCTACGAGCAGTACTTC. Translation gives CSARSPDREFSYEQYF. The chain uses TRBV20-1 and TRBJ2-7; 8 bases fit TRBD1. CDR1 and CDR2 from the germline V gene are DFQATT and SNEGSKA (reference sequence). This CDR3 contains 16 residues. Trimming cost V 3 bases and J 0 bases; bases outside gene matches: 10.

This clonotype was recorded a few times. V usage is TRBV5-1 and J usage is TRBJ1-2; 7 nucleotides agree with TRBD1. V lost 4 bases and J lost 4; bases outside the gene matches: 10. The CDR3 length is 15 residues. Germline loops: CDR1 SGHRS, CDR2 YFSETQ. The CDR3 here is CASSPGQNFGYGYTF. The CDR3 bases are TGCGCCAGCAGCCCGGGACAGAACTTTGGCTATGGCTACACCTTC. The whole variable domain, filled in from reference TRBV5-1 and TRBJ1-2, reads KAGVTQTPRYLIKTRGQQVTLSCSPISGHRSVSWYQQTPGQGLQFLFEYFSETQRNKGNFPGRFSGRQFSNSRSEMNVSTLELGDSALYLCASSPGQNFGYGYTFGSGTRLTVV.

There are many counts of this clonotype. This chain connects TRBV20-1 to TRBJ2-1, with 7 bases matching TRBD1. The CDR3 runs 11 residues. Germline assignment: CDR1 DFQATT and CDR2 SNEGSKA (reference sequence). The J segment lost 8 bases and the V segment lost 5 bases, leaving 3 bases of the junction unmatched. CDR3: CSAGQGDEQFF. DNA of the CDR3: TGCAGTGCTGGCCAGGGGGATGAGCAGTTCTTC.

V and J are TRBV9 and TRBJ2-4; no clear D gene. The end of the DNA is better explained by TRBJ2-5, so the J call may be wrong. Germline assignment: CDR1 SGDLS and CDR2 YYNGEE. This CDR3 contains 12 residues. DNA of the CDR3: TGTGCCAGCAGCGGGCTAAGAGAGACCCAGTACTTC. It codes for CASSGLRETQYF.

The chain carries TRBV27 and TRBJ2-7; 11 positions match TRBD2. The CDR3 contains 18 residues. J gave up 0 bases and V 4 bases, and 11 bases lay outside the gene matches. Germline assignment: CDR1 MNHEY and CDR2 SMNVEV (reference sequence). DNA for the CDR3: TGTGCCAGCAGTTCGCTCCCCCGACTAGCGGGGCCCTCCTACGAGCAGTACTTC. Amino acid sequence: CASSSLPRLAGPSYEQYF.

The chain combines TRBV20-1 with TRBJ2-7; TRBD2 aligns across 11 bases. The CDR3 runs to 15 residues. CDR1 DFQATT and CDR2 SNEGSKA come from the germline V gene (reference sequence). The V gene end was trimmed by 2 bases and the J gene end by 4 bases; junction bases not matched to a gene: 7. The CDR3 DNA reads TGCAGTGCTAGACCCCTGGGACTAGCGGCGTACGAGCAGTACTTC. Protein product: CSARPLGLAAYEQYF.

The chain employs TRBV11-1 and TRBJ2-3, with TRBD2 matching 12 bases. The V segment lost 5 bases and the J segment 6 bases; nucleotides outside the gene matches: 24. The CDR3 has 21 residues. The germline V gene encodes CDR1 SGHAT and CDR2 FQDESV (reference sequence). The CDR3 DNA is TGTGCCAGCAGCGATCCGTCTCCCGAGACTAGCGGGAGTACCCTGTCGGATACGCAGTATTTT. Amino acid sequence: CASSDPSPETSGSTLSDTQYF.

In this sample, this clonotype turned up once. The chain combines TRBV20-1 with TRBJ2-1, with 9 bases fitting TRBD1. CDR3 length equals 16 residues. With V trimmed by 6 bases and J by 6 bases, 15 bases remained unmatched. Germline V gene data show CDR1 as DFQATT and CDR2 as SNEGSKA (reference sequence). CDR3 loop: CSAPVPRDREGNEQFF. The CDR3 DNA sequence: TGCAGTGCGCCCGTCCCCCGGGACAGGGAAGGCAATGAGCAGTTCTTC.

This clonotype appeared a few times. The chain couples TRBV4-2 to TRBJ2-7; a possible D gene is TRBD1 (6 bases). The CDR3 extends over 13 amino acids. Trimming removed 1 base at V and 3 bases at J, with 7 bases between. Germline lookup yields CDR1 LGHNA and CDR2 YNFKEQ. The CDR3 DNA sequence: TGTGCCAGCAGCCAAGGGGGGCTCTACGAGCAGTACTTC. Translation: CASSQGGLYEQYF.

This clonotype has only a few counts. The chain recombines TRBV7-2 with TRBJ2-7; D possibly corresponds to TRBD2 (5 bases). Germline CDR1 SGHTA, CDR2 FQGNSA. V lost 6 bases and J 5 bases, leaving 11 bases between the germline ends. The CDR3 is 12 amino acids. CDR3 nucleotide sequence: TGTGCCAGCAGACCATCTAGCAACGAGCAGTACTTC. It codes for CASRPSSNEQYF.

This chain uses TRBV29-1 with TRBJ2-7, with D possibly matching TRBD2 (6 bases). The length of the CDR3 is 12 residues. CDR1 and CDR2 from the germline V gene are SQVTM and ANQGSEA. The germline V and J ends were trimmed by 7 bases and 4 bases, with 14 bases remaining between them. The CDR3 loop reads CSGGVPPYEQYF. The CDR3 region has the DNA TGCAGCGGGGGGGTGCCCCCTTACGAGCAGTACTTC.

This rearrangement joins TRBV20-1 to TRBJ2-2; no definite D call. The V end lost 0 bases, the J end lost 0 bases, and 11 bases lay between the germline ends. Per germline, CDR1 DFQATT and CDR2 SNEGSKA (reference sequence). The CDR3 sequence is 16 residues long. The CDR3 region has the DNA TGCAGTGCTAGAGAGGGTCGTGGGCCGAACACCGGGGAGCTGTTTTTT. Translation gives CSAREGRGPNTGELFF.

This clonotype came up many times. This chain connects TRBV30 to TRBJ2-7; perhaps D is TRBD1 or TRBD2 (5 bases each). V was clipped by 5 bases and J by 2 bases, with 13 bases between them. The germline V gene has CDR1 GTSNPN and CDR2 SVGIG (reference sequence). This CDR3 is built from 13 residues. The DNA of the CDR3 is TGTGCCTGGGTCCGGGACCGTCCCTACGAGCAGTACTTC. Residues: CAWVRDRPYEQYF. Drawing the rest from reference TRBV30 and TRBJ2-7, the complete variable domain is SQTIHQWPATLVQPVGSPLSLECTVEGTSNPNLYWYRQAAGRGLQLLFYSVGIGQISSEVPQNLSASRPQDRQFILSSKKLLLSDSGFYLCAWVRDRPYEQYFGPGTRLTVT.